The 10 T cell receptor beta chains given below trace back to one sample, sequenced in a study of shared clonotypes between healthy human individuals. Clones were read by immunoSEQ multiplex PCR, and TCRdb kept only the in-frame ones, dropping some. This table has some 2,100,000 clones, approximately 96% appearing once. The sequencing sample was made of naive CD4+ T cells sorted from blood. Subset here: CD45RA+ positively selected. Source of these receptors: a man aged 18 to 30 in good health.

The chain couples TRBV5-1 to TRBJ1-2; 8 bases map to TRBD1. Germline V CDR1 and CDR2: SGHRS, YFSETQ. The CDR3 is 15 residues long. J gave up 6 bases and V 2 bases, and 9 bases lay outside the gene matches. The CDR3 sequence is CASSLGQGLVDGYTF. Here the CDR3 DNA reads TGCGCCAGCAGCTTAGGACAGGGTTTGGTAGATGGCTACACCTTC.

The gene calls are TRBV6-5 and TRBJ1-6, with D hard to call. The CDR3 covers 13 residues. Deletions cut 2 bases from V and 10 bases from J, with 9 bases between. CDR1 is MNHEY and CDR2 is SVGAGI in the germline V gene. The CDR3 sequence is CASSYTANSPLHF. The CDR3 region has the DNA TGTGCCAGCAGTTACACAGCAAACTCACCCCTCCACTTT.

V is TRBV6-1 and J is TRBJ2-2; unclear D gene. Germline loops: CDR1 MNHNS, CDR2 SASEGT. The CDR3 is made up of 13 amino acids. Trimming cost V 10 bases and J 6 bases, with 15 bases left between them. CDR3 DNA sequence: TGTGCCACCCTTCAAAGATCGCCCGGGGAGCTGTTTTTT. Translated, it gives CATLQRSPGELFF.

The chain combines TRBV14 with TRBJ1-6; TRBD1 matches at 9 bases. Germline V gene sequence: CDR1 SGHDN, CDR2 FVKESK. Trimming cost V 1 base and J 10 bases; bases outside gene matches: 5. The CDR3 contains 15 residues. For the CDR3, the DNA is TGTGCCAGCAGCCAAGCTCAGACAGGGGGGTCACCCCTCCACTTT. Translated: CASSQAQTGGSPLHF.

The V gene is TRBV19, the J gene TRBJ1-2; 7 positions agree with TRBD1. V lost 10 bases and J lost 6; bases outside the gene matches: 20. This CDR3 comprises 16 residues. Germline assignment: CDR1 LNHDA and CDR2 SQIVND (reference sequence). The CDR3 reads CATPGGRKSIVNGYTF. Written as DNA, the CDR3 is TGTGCCACCCCAGGGGGACGGAAGTCGATTGTGAATGGCTACACCTTC.

In regard to this clone: The sample contains more than one DNA sequence encoding this CDR3. The chain is built from TRBV30 and TRBJ2-3, with D tentatively TRBD1 (6 bases). Trimming removed 3 bases from V and 6 bases from J, with 7 bases in between. Germline CDR1 is GTSNPN and CDR2 is SVGIG (reference sequence). The CDR3 is 11 residues long. The CDR3 DNA follows: TGTGCCTGGAGCGACAGGGATACGCAGTATTTT. Translating gives CAWSDRDTQYF.

This clone was found once. The genes are TRBV5-1 and TRBJ2-5; 7 nucleotides align to TRBD2. CDR1 and CDR2 (germline): SGHRS, YFSETQ. V shed 2 bases and J 5 bases; nucleotides not matched to a gene: 9. This CDR3 is 15 amino acids long. The CDR3, as DNA: TGCGCCAGCAGCTTAGGAGGCGGGAGACGGGAGACCCAGTACTTC. Encoded protein: CASSLGGGRRETQYF.

This clone has more than one count but fewer than ten. The gene calls are TRBV9 and TRBJ2-1; 7 bases agree with TRBD2. Germline CDR1 SGDLS, CDR2 YYNGEE. V gave up 0 bases and J gave up 3 bases; unmatched junction bases: 6. The CDR3 runs to 16 residues. The CDR3 bases are TGTGCCAGCAGCGTAGAGGAGCAGCGGGGCTACAATGAGCAGTTCTTC. It is translated as CASSVEEQRGYNEQFF.

CDR3 sequence reads: CASSFVFLRGDYEQYF. The CDR3 coding sequence is TGTGCCAGCAGCTTCGTCTTTCTCAGGGGGGACTACGAGCAGTACTTC. The chain employs TRBV7-8 and TRBJ2-7; D might be TRBD1 (7 bases). V was cut by 3 bases and J by 3 bases, with 18 bases left in between. This CDR3 has 16 amino acids. Germline CDR1 reads SGHVS; CDR2 reads FQNEAQ. Combining the CDR3 with reference TRBV7-8 and TRBJ2-7 gives the whole variable domain GAGVSQSPRYKVAKRGQDVALRCDPISGHVSLFWYQQALGQGPEFLTYFQNEAQLDKSGLPSDRFFAERPEGSVSTLKIQRTQQEDSAVYLCASSFVFLRGDYEQYFGPGTRLTVT.

In its sample, this clone was seen once. Other DNA sequences in this specimen translate into the identical CDR3. J is TRBJ2-3 and V is TRBV5-1; no clear D gene. Deletions cut 1 base from V and 2 bases from J, with 2 bases between. The germline CDR1 and CDR2 sequences are SGHRS and YFSETQ. The CDR3 runs 12 residues. The CDR3 is CASSLSTDTQYF. The CDR3, as DNA: TGCGCCAGCAGCTTGTCCACAGATACGCAGTATTTT.